Listed below are T cell receptor beta chains from one sample, sequenced in a study of T-cell reconstitution after alpha-beta-depleted transplantation in children. TCRdb redid the calling of the PCR reads with MiXCR, one entry per CDR3 protein. Of about a million distinct CDR3 sequences in the sample, roughly 31% were seen once. The source material was PBMCs, mostly from graft donor cells, sampled 360 days after TCRalphabeta/CD19-depleted stem cell transplant. The source is a boy under two years old who had a stem cell transplant for SCID, so the T cells may come from the graft donor. The CDR3 runs from the conserved cysteine through the conserved F or W. A D gene is named only where the DNA matches it firmly. Some rows mark clone size as missing; the rest say once, few, many or name a class of expanded clone.

.	TRBV4-1	.	TRBJ2-5	CASSQAASQVETQYF	TGCGCCAGCAGCCAAGCGGCTAGCCAGGTAGAGACCCAGTACTTC
few	TRBV20-1	TRBD1	TRBJ2-7	CSAGRRQGAGYEQYF	TGCAGTGCTGGGCGCCGACAGGGGGCCGGGTACGAGCAGTACTTC
many	TRBV20-1	.	TRBJ2-7	CSASLNLLYEQYF	TGCAGTGCTTCACTAAACCTCCTCTACGAGCAGTACTTC
.	TRBV28	TRBD2	TRBJ2-3	CASSLYPPTSGGTTSTDTQYF	TGTGCCAGCAGTTTATACCCTCCTACTAGCGGGGGGACCACTAGCACAGATACGCAGTATTTT
.	TRBV5-1	TRBD1	TRBJ1-1	CASSTTGQPSTEAFF	TGCGCCAGCAGCACAACGGGACAGCCGAGCACTGAAGCTTTCTTT
.	TRBV7-9	.	TRBJ1-2	CASSLAGRDNYGYTF	TGTGCCAGCAGCTTAGCGGGCCGGGACAACTATGGCTACACCTTC
few	TRBV11-2	TRBD1	TRBJ2-7	CASSSGQGISYEQYF	TGTGCCAGCAGCTCGGGACAGGGGATCTCCTACGAGCAGTACTTC
.	TRBV5-1	TRBD2	TRBJ2-3	CASSLKQSFGTSGGEPNTQYF	TGCGCCAGCAGCCTTAAGCAAAGCTTTGGGACTAGCGGGGGGGAACCGAATACGCAGTATTTT
.	TRBV12-5	.	TRBJ2-7	CASGFWGYEQYF	TGTGCTAGTGGTTTTTGGGGTTACGAGCAGTACTTC
few	TRBV21-1	.	TRBJ2-5	CASSKETEETQYF	TGTGCCAGCAGCAAAGAGACGGAAGAGACCCAGTACTTC
few	TRBV10-3	TRBD1	TRBJ1-1	CAISEGTGGTEAFF	TGTGCCATCAGTGAGGGTACAGGGGGCACTGAAGCTTTCTTT
.	TRBV5-1	.	TRBJ2-5	CASSLPPGLQQETQYF	TGCGCCAGCAGCTTGCCGCCGGGACTTCAGCAAGAGACCCAGTACTTC
.	TRBV2	TRBD2	TRBJ2-5	CASSVRGAVGTQYF	TGTGCCAGCAGTGTGCGGGGGGCCGTGGGGACCCAGTACTTC
.	TRBV20-1	.	TRBJ1-6	CSASGIGWGSYNSPLHF	TGCAGTGCCTCAGGGATCGGGTGGGGTTCCTATAATTCACCCCTCCACTTT
.	TRBV5-1	.	TRBJ2-2	CASSSQPIGDTGELFF	TGCGCCAGCAGCTCCCAGCCCATCGGCGACACCGGGGAGCTGTTTTTT
few	TRBV6-5	.	TRBJ2-3	CASSYSSSDSFSDTQYF	TGTGCCAGCAGTTACTCGTCGTCGGACAGCTTTTCAGATACGCAGTATTTT
.	TRBV12-3/TRBV12-4	TRBD1	TRBJ2-7	CASGRDRGPYEQYF	TGTGCCAGCGGTCGGGACAGGGGTCCCTACGAGCAGTACTTC
few	TRBV9	.	TRBJ2-1	CASSVGGGTRDEQFF	TGTGCCAGCAGCGTAGGGGGGGGGACACGAGATGAGCAGTTCTTC
.	TRBV7-8	.	TRBJ2-7	CASSLAEIPYEQYF	TGTGCCAGCAGCTTAGCTGAGATTCCCTACGAGCAGTACTTC
few	TRBV5-1	TRBD2	TRBJ2-7	CASSLGLAGTIYSYEQYF	TGCGCCAGCAGCCTGGGACTAGCGGGGACTATTTACTCCTACGAGCAGTACTTC
many	TRBV7-9	.	TRBJ1-1	CASSPRTVNTEAFF	TGTGCCAGCAGCCCCAGGACAGTTAACACTGAAGCTTTCTTT
.	TRBV20-1	TRBD1	TRBJ1-2	CSAGPGQTYGYTF	TGCAGTGCTGGACCGGGACAGACCTATGGCTACACCTTC
few	TRBV7-2	TRBD2	TRBJ2-7	CASSLDASGGFEQYF	TGTGCCAGCAGCTTAGACGCTAGCGGGGGCTTCGAGCAGTACTTC
.	TRBV6-2/TRBV6-3	TRBD2	TRBJ2-1	CASSYGAWGGGVDEQFF	TGTGCCAGCAGTTACGGAGCCTGGGGCGGGGGGGTAGATGAGCAGTTCTTC
.	TRBV12-3/TRBV12-4	.	TRBJ2-4	CASSPVLAKNIQYF	TGTGCCAGCAGTCCAGTATTAGCCAAAAACATTCAGTACTTC
few	TRBV27	.	TRBJ2-4	CASSRGASLMAKNIQYF	TGTGCCAGCAGTAGGGGGGCCTCTCTTATGGCCAAAAACATTCAGTACTTC
.	TRBV28	TRBD1	TRBJ2-7	CASSPQGTAFYEQYF	TGTGCCAGCAGTCCACAGGGGACAGCTTTCTACGAGCAGTACTTC
.	TRBV5-6	TRBD1	TRBJ1-2	CASSSDLGQGYTF	TGTGCCAGCAGCTCGGACCTGGGACAGGGCTACACCTTC
.	TRBV20-1	.	TRBJ2-7	CSARRRTAYEQYF	TGCAGTGCTCGCCGACGGACAGCCTACGAGCAGTACTTC
.	TRBV20-1	TRBD1	TRBJ1-1	CSLRYRGQVEAFF	TGCAGCCTCCGCTACAGGGGGCAGGTTGAAGCTTTCTTT
few	TRBV5-1	TRBD1	TRBJ1-5	CASSPWTGVDQPQHF	TGCGCCAGCAGCCCCTGGACAGGGGTTGATCAGCCCCAGCATTTT
few	TRBV12-3/TRBV12-4	TRBD2	TRBJ2-7	CASRAGGRSYEQYF	TGTGCCAGCAGGGCGGGGGGCCGCTCCTACGAGCAGTACTTC
many	TRBV4-1	TRBD1	TRBJ2-7	CASSPTGDYEQYF	TGTGCCAGCAGCCCGACAGGGGACTACGAGCAGTACTTC
.	TRBV5-1	TRBD1	TRBJ2-5	CASSFGDRGREAQYF	TGCGCCAGCAGCTTCGGGGACAGGGGAAGAGAGGCCCAGTACTTC
few	TRBV7-9	.	TRBJ1-4	CASSLGQGLEKLFF	TGTGCCAGCAGCTTAGGGCAGGGCCTTGAAAAACTGTTTTTT
.	TRBV7-8	TRBD1	TRBJ2-5	CASSLVPGQGGETQYF	TGTGCCAGCAGCTTAGTCCCGGGACAGGGAGGAGAGACCCAGTACTTC
.	TRBV19	.	TRBJ1-2	CAASSGRGYYGYTF	TGTGCCGCCAGTAGTGGCAGGGGATACTATGGCTACACCTTC
few	TRBV20-1	.	TRBJ1-1	CSARGKSNTEAFF	TGCAGTGCTAGAGGCAAGTCGAACACTGAAGCTTTCTTT
.	TRBV18	TRBD1	TRBJ2-3	CASSMTTGASTDTQYF	TGTGCCAGCTCAATGACGACAGGGGCTAGCACAGATACGCAGTATTTT
few	TRBV12-3/TRBV12-4	TRBD2	TRBJ2-7	CASSSTRLAGGSYEQYF	TGTGCCAGCAGTTCAACTCGACTAGCGGGGGGGTCCTACGAGCAGTACTTC